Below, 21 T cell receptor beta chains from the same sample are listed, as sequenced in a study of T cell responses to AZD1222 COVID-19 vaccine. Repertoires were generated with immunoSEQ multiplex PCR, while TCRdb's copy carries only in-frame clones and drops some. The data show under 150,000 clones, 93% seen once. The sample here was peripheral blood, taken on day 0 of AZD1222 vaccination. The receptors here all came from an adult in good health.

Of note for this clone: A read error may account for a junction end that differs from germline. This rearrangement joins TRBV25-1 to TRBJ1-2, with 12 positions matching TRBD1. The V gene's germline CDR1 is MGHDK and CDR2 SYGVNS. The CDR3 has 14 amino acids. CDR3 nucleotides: TGTGCCAGCAGTCCCCCCGGGACAGGGGGCGTAGTAGCCTTC. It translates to CASSPPGTGGVVAF.

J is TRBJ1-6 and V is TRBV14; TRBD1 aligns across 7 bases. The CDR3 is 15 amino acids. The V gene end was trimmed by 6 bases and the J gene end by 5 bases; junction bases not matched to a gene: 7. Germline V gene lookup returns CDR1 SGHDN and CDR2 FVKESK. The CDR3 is CASRLAQGDNSPLHF. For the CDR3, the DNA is TGTGCCAGCAGACTCGCCCAGGGGGATAATTCACCCCTCCACTTT.

CDR3 residues: CATSDLGREGHYNEQFF. DNA for the CDR3: TGTGCCACCAGTGATTTGGGGCGGGAGGGCCACTACAATGAGCAGTTCTTC. The rearrangement links TRBV24-1 to TRBJ2-1, with 9 bases fitting TRBD2. The CDR3 length is 17 residues. The junction had 5 bases not matched to a gene; V was cut back by 0 bases and J by 3 bases. Germline V lookup: CDR1 KGHDR, CDR2 SFDVKD.

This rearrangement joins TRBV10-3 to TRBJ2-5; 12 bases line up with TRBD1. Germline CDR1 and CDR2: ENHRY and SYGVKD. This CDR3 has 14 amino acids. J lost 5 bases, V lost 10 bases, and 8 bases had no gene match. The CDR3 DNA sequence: TGTGCCACCAGGGACAGGGGGCTGGTGGAGACCCAGTACTTC. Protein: CATRDRGLVETQYF.

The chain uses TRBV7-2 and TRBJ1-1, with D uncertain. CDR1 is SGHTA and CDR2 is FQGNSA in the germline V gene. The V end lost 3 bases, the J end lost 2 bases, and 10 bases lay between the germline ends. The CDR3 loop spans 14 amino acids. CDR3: CASSFGRQNTEAFF. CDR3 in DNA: TGTGCCAGCAGCTTTGGACGGCAAAACACTGAAGCTTTCTTT.

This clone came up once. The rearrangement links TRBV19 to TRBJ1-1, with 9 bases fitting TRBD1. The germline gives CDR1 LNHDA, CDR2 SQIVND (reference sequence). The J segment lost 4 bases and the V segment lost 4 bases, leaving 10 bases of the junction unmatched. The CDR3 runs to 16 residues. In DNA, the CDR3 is TGTGCCAGTAGTAGACCCGGGACAGGGTATGTCACTGAAGCTTTCTTT. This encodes CASSRPGTGYVTEAFF.

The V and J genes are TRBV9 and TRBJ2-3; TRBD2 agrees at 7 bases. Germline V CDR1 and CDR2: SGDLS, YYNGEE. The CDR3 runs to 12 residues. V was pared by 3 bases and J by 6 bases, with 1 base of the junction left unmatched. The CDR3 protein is CASSAGGDTQYF. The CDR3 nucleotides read TGTGCCAGCAGCGCCGGGGGGGATACGCAGTATTTT.

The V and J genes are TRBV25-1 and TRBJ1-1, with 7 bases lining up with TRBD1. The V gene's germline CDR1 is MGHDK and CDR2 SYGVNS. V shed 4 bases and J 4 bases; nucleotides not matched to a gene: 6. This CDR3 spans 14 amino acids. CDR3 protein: CASSAVSGGTEAFF. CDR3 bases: TGTGCCAGCAGTGCCGTATCAGGGGGCACTGAAGCTTTCTTT. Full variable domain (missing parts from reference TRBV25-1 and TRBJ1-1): EADIYQTPRYLVIGTGKKITLECSQTMGHDKMYWYQQDPGMELHLIHYSYGVNSTEKGDLSSESTVSRIRTEHFPLTLESARPSHTSQYLCASSAVSGGTEAFFGQGTRLTVV.

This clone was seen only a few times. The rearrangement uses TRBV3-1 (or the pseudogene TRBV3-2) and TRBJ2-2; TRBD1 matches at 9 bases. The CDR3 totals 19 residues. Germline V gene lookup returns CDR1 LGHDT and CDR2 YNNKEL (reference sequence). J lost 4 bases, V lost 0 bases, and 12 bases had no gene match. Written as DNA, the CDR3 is TGTGCCAGCAGCCAAGAATGGGGTAGACAGGGGGGAGGCACCGGGGAGCTGTTTTTT. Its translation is CASSQEWGRQGGGTGELFF.

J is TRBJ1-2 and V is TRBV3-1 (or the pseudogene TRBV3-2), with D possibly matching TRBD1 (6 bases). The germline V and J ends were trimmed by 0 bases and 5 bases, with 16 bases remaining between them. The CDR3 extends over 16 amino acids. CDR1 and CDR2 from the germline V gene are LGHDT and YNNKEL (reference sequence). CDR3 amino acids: CASSQETGRGLYGYTF. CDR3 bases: TGTGCCAGCAGCCAAGAGACCGGCAGGGGATTGTATGGCTACACCTTC.

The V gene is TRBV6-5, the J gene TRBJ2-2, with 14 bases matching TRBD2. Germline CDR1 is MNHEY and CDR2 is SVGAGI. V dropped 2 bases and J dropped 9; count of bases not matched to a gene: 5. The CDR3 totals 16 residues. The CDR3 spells CASSYPGLAGDWELFF. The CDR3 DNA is TGTGCCAGCAGTTACCCGGGACTAGCGGGAGATTGGGAGCTGTTTTTT.

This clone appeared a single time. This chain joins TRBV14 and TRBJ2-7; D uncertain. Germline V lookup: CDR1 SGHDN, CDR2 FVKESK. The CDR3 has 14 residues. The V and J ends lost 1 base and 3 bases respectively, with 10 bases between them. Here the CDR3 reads CASSQAGRIYEQYF. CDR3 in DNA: TGTGCCAGCAGCCAAGCAGGACGGATCTACGAGCAGTACTTC.

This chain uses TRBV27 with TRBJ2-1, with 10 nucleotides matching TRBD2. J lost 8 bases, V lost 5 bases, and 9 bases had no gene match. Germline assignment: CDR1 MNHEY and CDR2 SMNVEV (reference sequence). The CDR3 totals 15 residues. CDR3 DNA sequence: TGTGCCAGCAGTCCAGCGGGAGGGCTTTTGTATGAGCAGTTCTTC. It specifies CASSPAGGLLYEQFF.

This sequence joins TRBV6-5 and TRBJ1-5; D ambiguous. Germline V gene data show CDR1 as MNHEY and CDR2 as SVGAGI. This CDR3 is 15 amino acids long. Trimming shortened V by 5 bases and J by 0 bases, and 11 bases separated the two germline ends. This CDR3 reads CASSRDGNSNQPQHF. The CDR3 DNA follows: TGTGCCAGCAGTCGAGATGGGAATAGCAATCAGCCCCAGCATTTT.

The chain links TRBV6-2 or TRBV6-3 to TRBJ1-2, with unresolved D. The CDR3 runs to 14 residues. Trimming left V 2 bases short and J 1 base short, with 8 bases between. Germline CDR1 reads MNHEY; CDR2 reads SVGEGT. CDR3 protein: CASSYVPGNYGYTF. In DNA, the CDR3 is TGTGCCAGCAGTTACGTGCCGGGTAACTATGGCTACACCTTC.

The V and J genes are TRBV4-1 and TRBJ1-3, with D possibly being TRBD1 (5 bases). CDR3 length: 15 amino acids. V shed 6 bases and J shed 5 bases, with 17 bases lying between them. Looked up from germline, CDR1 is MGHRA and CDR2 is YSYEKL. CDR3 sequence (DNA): TGCGCCAGCAGTTGGGTGGGGGACCCGAGAAACACCATATATTTT. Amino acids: CASSWVGDPRNTIYF.

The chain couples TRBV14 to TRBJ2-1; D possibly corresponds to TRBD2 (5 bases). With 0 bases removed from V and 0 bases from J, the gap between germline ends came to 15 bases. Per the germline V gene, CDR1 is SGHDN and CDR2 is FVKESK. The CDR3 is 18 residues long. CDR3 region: CASSQDPLTIASYNEQFF. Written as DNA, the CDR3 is TGTGCCAGCAGCCAAGATCCTTTGACTATCGCCTCCTACAATGAGCAGTTCTTC.

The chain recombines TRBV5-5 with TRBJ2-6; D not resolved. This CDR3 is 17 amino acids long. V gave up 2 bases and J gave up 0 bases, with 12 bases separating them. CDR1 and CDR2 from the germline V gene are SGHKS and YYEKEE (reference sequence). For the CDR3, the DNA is TGTGCCAGCAGCTTACGGGTGCCAAGCTCTGGGGCCAACGTCCTGACTTTC. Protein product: CASSLRVPSSGANVLTF. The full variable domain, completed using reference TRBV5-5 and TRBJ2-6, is DAGVTQSPTHLIKTRGQQVTLRCSPISGHKSVSWYQQVLGQGPQFIFQYYEKEERGRGNFPDRFSARQFPNYSSELNVNALLLGDSALYLCASSLRVPSSGANVLTFGAGSRLTVL.

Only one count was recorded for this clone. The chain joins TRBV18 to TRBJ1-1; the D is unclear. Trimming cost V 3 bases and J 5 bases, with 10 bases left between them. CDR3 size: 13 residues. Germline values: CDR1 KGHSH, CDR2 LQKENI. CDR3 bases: TGTGCCAGCTCACCCCCGGTTCGGACTGAAGCTTTCTTT. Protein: CASSPPVRTEAFF.

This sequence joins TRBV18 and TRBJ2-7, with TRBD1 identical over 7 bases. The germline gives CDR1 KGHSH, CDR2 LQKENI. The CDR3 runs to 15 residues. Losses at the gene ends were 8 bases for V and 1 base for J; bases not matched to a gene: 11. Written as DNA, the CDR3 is TGTGCCAGCACAGACGGCACAGGGGCGTCCTACGAGCAGTACTTC. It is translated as CASTDGTGASYEQYF.

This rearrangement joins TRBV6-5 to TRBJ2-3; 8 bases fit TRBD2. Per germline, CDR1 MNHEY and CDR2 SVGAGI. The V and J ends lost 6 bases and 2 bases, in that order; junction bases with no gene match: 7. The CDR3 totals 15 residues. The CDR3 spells CASRHGLAPTDTQYF. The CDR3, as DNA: TGTGCCAGCAGGCACGGACTAGCTCCCACAGATACGCAGTATTTT.